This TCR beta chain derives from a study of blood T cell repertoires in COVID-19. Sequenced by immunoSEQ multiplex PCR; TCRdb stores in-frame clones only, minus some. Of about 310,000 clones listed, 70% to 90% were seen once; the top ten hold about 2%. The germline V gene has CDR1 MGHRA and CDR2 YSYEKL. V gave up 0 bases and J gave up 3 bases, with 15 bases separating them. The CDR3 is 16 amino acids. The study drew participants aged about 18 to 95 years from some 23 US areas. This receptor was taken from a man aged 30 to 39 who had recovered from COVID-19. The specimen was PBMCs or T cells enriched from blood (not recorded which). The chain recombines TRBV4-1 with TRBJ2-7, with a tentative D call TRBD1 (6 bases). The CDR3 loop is CASSQEGARGIYEQYF. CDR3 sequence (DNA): TGCGCCAGCAGCCAAGAAGGGGCCAGGGGCATCTACGAGCAGTACTTC.